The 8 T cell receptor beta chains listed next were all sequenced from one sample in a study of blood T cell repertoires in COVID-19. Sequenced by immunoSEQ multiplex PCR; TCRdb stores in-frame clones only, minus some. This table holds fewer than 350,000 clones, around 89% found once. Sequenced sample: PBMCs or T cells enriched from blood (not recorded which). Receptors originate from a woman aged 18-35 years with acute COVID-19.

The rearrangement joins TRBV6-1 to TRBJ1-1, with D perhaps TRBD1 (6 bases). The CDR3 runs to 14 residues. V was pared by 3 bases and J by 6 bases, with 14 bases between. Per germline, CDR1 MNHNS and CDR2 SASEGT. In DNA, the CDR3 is TGTGCCAGCAGTGAGTTGTACAGGGAAGCTGAAGCTTTCTTT. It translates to CASSELYREAEAFF.

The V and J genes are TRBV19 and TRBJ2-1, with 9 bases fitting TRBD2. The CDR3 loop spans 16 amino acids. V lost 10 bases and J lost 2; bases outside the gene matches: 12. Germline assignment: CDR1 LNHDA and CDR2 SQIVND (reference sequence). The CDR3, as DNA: TGTGCCACTAAGTCTCGCGGGAGGGCCCCCTACAATGAGCAGTTCTTC. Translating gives CATKSRGRAPYNEQFF.

CDR3 bases: TGTGCCAGTAGTAAAGACTCCGGGACAGGGTACTACGAGCAGTACTTC. This sequence encodes CASSKDSGTGYYEQYF. This chain connects TRBV19 to TRBJ2-7; TRBD1 agrees at 9 bases. This CDR3 is 16 amino acids long. Losses at the gene ends were 4 bases for V and 3 bases for J; bases not matched to a gene: 10. In germline, CDR1 is LNHDA, CDR2 SQIVND (reference sequence).

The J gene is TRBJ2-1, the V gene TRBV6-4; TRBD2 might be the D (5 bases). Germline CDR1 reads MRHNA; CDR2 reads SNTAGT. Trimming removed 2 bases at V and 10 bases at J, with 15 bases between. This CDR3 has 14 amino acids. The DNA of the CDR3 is TGTGCCAGCAGTGACGCCATCTCGGGAACAGAGCAGTTCTTC. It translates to CASSDAISGTEQFF.

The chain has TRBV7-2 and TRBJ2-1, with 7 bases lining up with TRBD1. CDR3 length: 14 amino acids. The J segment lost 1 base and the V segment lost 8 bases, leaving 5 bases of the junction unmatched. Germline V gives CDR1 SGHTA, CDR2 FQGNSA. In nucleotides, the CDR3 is TGTGCCAGCGGACGGGACAGATCCTACAATGAGCAGTTCTTC. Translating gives CASGRDRSYNEQFF.

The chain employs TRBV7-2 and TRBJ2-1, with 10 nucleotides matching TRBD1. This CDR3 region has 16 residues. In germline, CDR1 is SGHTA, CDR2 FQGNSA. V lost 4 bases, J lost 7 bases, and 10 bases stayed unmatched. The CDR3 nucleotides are TGTGCCAGCAGCTCCCCGGGACAGGGGCGACGAAATGAGCAGTTCTTC. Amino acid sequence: CASSSPGQGRRNEQFF.

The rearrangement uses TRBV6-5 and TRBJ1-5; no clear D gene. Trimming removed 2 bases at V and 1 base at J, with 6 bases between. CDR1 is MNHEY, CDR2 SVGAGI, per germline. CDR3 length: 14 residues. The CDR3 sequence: CASSYTGSNQPQHF. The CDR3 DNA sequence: TGTGCCAGCAGTTACACGGGAAGCAATCAGCCCCAGCATTTT.

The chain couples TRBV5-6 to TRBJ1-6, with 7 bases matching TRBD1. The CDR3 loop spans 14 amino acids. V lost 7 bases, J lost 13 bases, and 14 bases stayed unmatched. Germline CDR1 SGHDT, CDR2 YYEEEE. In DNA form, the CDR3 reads TGTGCCAGCCGGCGTGGACAGGTAGTTGGGCCCCTCCACTTT. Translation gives CASRRGQVVGPLHF.